The 28 T cell receptor beta chains presented below share a single source sample, sequenced in a study of CD4 T cells in relation to SARS-CoV-2 and coronaviruses. The antigens of these receptors remain unknown. The method was immunoSEQ multiplex PCR; TCRdb's version includes in-frame clones alone and lacks a portion of them. The sample shows just over 35,000 clones, under 85% of them seen only once. The source material was memory CD4+ T cells from PBMCs, cultured in vitro. Receptors were obtained from an adult with COVID-19.

This chain uses TRBV14 with TRBJ2-5, with D perhaps matching TRBD1 or TRBD2 (5 bases each). The CDR3 has 15 residues. CDR1 SGHDN and CDR2 FVKESK come from the germline V gene. Trimming left V 0 bases short and J 2 bases short, with 10 bases between. The CDR3 sequence is CASSQDLRGQETQYF. Here the CDR3 DNA reads TGTGCCAGCAGCCAAGATTTGAGGGGACAAGAGACCCAGTACTTC.

The rearrangement links TRBV6-5 to TRBJ1-5; 12 bases match TRBD1. V lost 8 bases to trimming and J lost 5 bases; unmatched junction nucleotides: 1. Germline lookup yields CDR1 MNHEY and CDR2 SVGAGI. This CDR3 comprises 13 residues. The DNA of the CDR3 is TGTGCCAGCTGGGACAGGGGGCATCAGCCCCAGCATTTT. As protein: CASWDRGHQPQHF.

This sequence joins TRBV18 and TRBJ2-7; 8 bases align to TRBD2. V lost 5 bases and J lost 5; bases outside the gene matches: 8. Germline-derived CDR1 and CDR2 are KGHSH and LQKENI. The CDR3 is made up of 14 amino acids. The CDR3 sequence is CASSSARGGNEQYF. CDR3 coding DNA: TGTGCCAGCTCATCCGCCCGGGGGGGCAACGAGCAGTACTTC.

This clone was found a few times. The rearrangement links TRBV19 to TRBJ2-7; 10 bases line up with TRBD1. The CDR3 totals 14 residues. J was trimmed by 2 bases and V by 3 bases; bases with no gene match: 1. Germline CDR1 and CDR2: LNHDA and SQIVND (reference sequence). CDR3: CASSIGTGAYEQYF. For the CDR3, the DNA is TGTGCCAGTAGTATTGGGACAGGGGCCTACGAGCAGTACTTC. Supplemented by reference TRBV19 and TRBJ2-7, the full variable domain reads DGGITQSPKYLFRKEGQNVTLSCEQNLNHDAMYWYRQDPGQGLRLIYYSQIVNDFQKGDIAEGYSVSREKKESFPLTVTSAQKNPTAFYLCASSIGTGAYEQYFGPGTRLTVT.

This chain connects TRBV2 to TRBJ2-5; no clear D gene. The CDR3 has 11 amino acids. CDR1 and CDR2 from the germline V gene are SNHLY and FYNNEI. Trimming removed 7 bases from V and 5 bases from J, with 8 bases in between. The CDR3 nucleotides are TGTGCCAGCAAAACGCAGGAGACCCAGTACTTC. Residues: CASKTQETQYF.

The rearrangement links TRBV7-8 to TRBJ2-7; 10 positions match TRBD1. The CDR3 totals 16 residues. The germline V gene encodes CDR1 SGHVS and CDR2 FQNEAQ. J was trimmed by 6 bases and V by 1 base; bases with no gene match: 9. This CDR3 is CASSLEGYGTGAEQYF. In DNA form, the CDR3 reads TGTGCCAGCAGCTTAGAAGGATACGGGACAGGGGCCGAGCAGTACTTC.

This clone was observed a handful of times. J is TRBJ2-1 and V is TRBV5-4; 12 nucleotides match TRBD2. CDR3 length: 16 residues. Germline CDR1 is SGHNT and CDR2 is YYREEE (reference sequence). The V and J ends lost 4 bases and 5 bases, in that order; junction bases with no gene match: 7. The CDR3 bases are TGTGCCAGCAGCACCCGGACTAGCGGGAACCACAATGAGCAGTTCTTC. Its translation is CASSTRTSGNHNEQFF. The full variable domain, completed using reference TRBV5-4 and TRBJ2-1, is ETGVTQSPTHLIKTRGQQVTLRCSSQSGHNTVSWYQQALGQGPQFIFQYYREEENGRGNFPPRFSGLQFPNYSSELNVNALELDDSALYLCASSTRTSGNHNEQFFGPGTRLTVL.

The rearrangement links TRBV5-1 to TRBJ1-2, with D uncertain. Germline assignment: CDR1 SGHRS and CDR2 YFSETQ. The CDR3 runs to 12 residues. Trimming stripped 0 bases from V and 3 bases from J, with 3 bases between. CDR3 in amino acids: CASSLAHYGYTF. CDR3 nucleotide sequence: TGCGCCAGCAGCTTGGCTCACTATGGCTACACCTTC.

The chain links TRBV7-2 to TRBJ1-1; a weak D match, TRBD1 (5 bases). From germline, CDR1 is SGHTA and CDR2 FQGNSA. This CDR3 has 15 amino acids. Trimming removed 2 bases at V and 11 bases at J, with 21 bases between. The chain's CDR3 is CASSLSSGTAAAAFF. As DNA, the CDR3 is TGTGCCAGCAGCTTATCATCAGGGACGGCCGCGGCGGCTTTCTTT. The full variable domain, with the rest looked up from reference TRBV7-2 and TRBJ1-1, is GAGVSQSPSNKVTEKGKDVELRCDPISGHTALYWYRQSLGQGLEFLIYFQGNSAPDKSGLPSDRFSAERTGGSVSTLTIQRTQQEDSAVYLCASSLSSGTAAAAFFGQGTRLTVV.

The chain is built from TRBV7-9 and TRBJ1-5; no firm D call. The CDR3 totals 13 residues. Germline V lookup: CDR1 SEHNR, CDR2 FQNEAQ (reference sequence). Trimming took 1 base from V and 0 from J, leaving 1 base between them. The CDR3 spells CASSLDSNQPQHF. CDR3 sequence (DNA): TGTGCCAGCAGCTTAGATAGCAATCAGCCCCAGCATTTT.

CDR3 protein: CASSSQRRLDYEQYF. In DNA, the CDR3 is TGTGCCAGCAGTTCCCAAAGGCGGCTTGACTACGAGCAGTACTTC. The chain joins TRBV28 to TRBJ2-7, with unresolved D. V was trimmed by 4 bases and J by 3 bases, leaving 16 bases between them. The V gene's germline CDR1 is MDHEN and CDR2 SYDVKM. CDR3 length equals 15 residues. The full variable domain, completed using reference TRBV28 and TRBJ2-7, is DVKVTQSSRYLVKRTGEKVFLECVQDMDHENMFWYRQDPGLGLRLIYFSYDVKMKEKGDIPEGYSVSREKKERFSLILESASTNQTSMYLCASSSQRRLDYEQYFGPGTRLTVT.

The rearrangement links TRBV7-9 to TRBJ1-1; possibly TRBD1 for D (5 bases). V lost 5 bases, J lost 5 bases, and 18 bases lay in between. The length of the CDR3 is 15 residues. Per the germline V gene, CDR1 is SEHNR and CDR2 is FQNEAQ (reference sequence). CDR3 nucleotides: TGTGCCAGCAGCGTCGGGGGGGGATTTGGGACTGAAGCTTTCTTT. The encoded protein is CASSVGGGFGTEAFF.

The genes are TRBV28 and TRBJ1-5; TRBD1 is a possible D gene (5 bases). CDR1 MDHEN and CDR2 SYDVKM come from the germline V gene. CDR3 size: 14 residues. The germline V and J ends were trimmed by 6 bases and 2 bases, with 11 bases remaining between them. The CDR3 DNA sequence: TGTGCCAGCAGGCGGATGGGGGGCAATCAGCCCCAGCATTTT. Protein product: CASRRMGGNQPQHF.

The V and J genes are TRBV28 and TRBJ2-3; D gene unclear. The CDR3 totals 14 residues. Per the germline V gene, CDR1 is MDHEN and CDR2 is SYDVKM. The germline V and J ends were trimmed by 5 bases and 2 bases, with 11 bases remaining between them. The CDR3 DNA follows: TGTGCCAGCAGTGCCGGCCGGAACACAGATACGCAGTATTTT. Its protein product is CASSAGRNTDTQYF.

This clone was picked up one time. The rearrangement uses TRBV19 and TRBJ1-1; TRBD1 agrees at 8 bases. This CDR3 contains 15 residues. CDR1 is LNHDA and CDR2 is SQIVND in the germline V gene (reference sequence). J was trimmed by 6 bases and V by 6 bases; bases with no gene match: 12. CDR3 residues: CASRTKLQGVAEAFF. The CDR3 nucleotides are TGTGCCAGTAGGACCAAACTACAGGGGGTGGCTGAAGCTTTCTTT. The full variable domain, rest sourced from reference TRBV19 and TRBJ1-1, is DGGITQSPKYLFRKEGQNVTLSCEQNLNHDAMYWYRQDPGQGLRLIYYSQIVNDFQKGDIAEGYSVSREKKESFPLTVTSAQKNPTAFYLCASRTKLQGVAEAFFGQGTRLTVV.

The chain employs TRBV15 and TRBJ2-7, with TRBD2 identical over 13 bases. In germline, CDR1 is LNHNV, CDR2 YYDKDF (reference sequence). The CDR3 loop spans 17 amino acids. V lost 8 bases and J lost 6; bases outside the gene matches: 16. The CDR3 DNA reads as TGTGCCACCCGGCCCGGGACTAGCGGGACTCAAGCGGGCGAGCAGTACTTC. Translation: CATRPGTSGTQAGEQYF.

This clone was recorded once. The J gene is TRBJ1-3, the V gene TRBV28; 7 bases line up with TRBD1. CDR3 length: 15 amino acids. With V trimmed by 3 bases and J by 4 bases, 6 bases remained unmatched. Germline CDR1 reads MDHEN; CDR2 reads SYDVKM. The CDR3 loop reads CASSFSGTAGNTIYF. The DNA for the CDR3 is TGTGCCAGCAGTTTCAGCGGGACAGCCGGAAACACCATATATTTT.

This chain joins TRBV5-1 and TRBJ1-4; 7 nucleotides agree with TRBD1. The CDR3 is 13 residues long. Trimming cost V 9 bases and J 4 bases; bases outside gene matches: 6. CDR1 and CDR2 from the germline V gene are SGHRS and YFSETQ. The CDR3 bases are TGCGCCACCCGGGACAGTGATAATGAAAAACTGTTTTTT. Amino acid sequence: CATRDSDNEKLFF.

The chain couples TRBV19 to TRBJ2-7; TRBD1 is a possible D gene (6 bases). V lost 4 bases, J lost 6 bases, and 13 bases lay in between. The CDR3 contains 13 residues. The V gene's germline CDR1 is LNHDA and CDR2 SQIVND (reference sequence). DNA for the CDR3: TGTGCCAGTAGTACGGGACACAATTTCGAGCAGTACTTC. Protein product: CASSTGHNFEQYF.

The chain uses TRBV29-1 and TRBJ2-7; D may be TRBD2 (6 bases). V lost 5 bases, J lost 3 bases, and 17 bases lay in between. Looked up from germline, CDR1 is SQVTM and CDR2 is ANQGSEA. CDR3 size: 14 residues. CDR3 DNA sequence: TGCAGCGTTAACCATAGCGGACCTAACTACGAGCAGTACTTC. Translation gives CSVNHSGPNYEQYF.

This clone was counted between two and nine times. The CDR3 spells CASSITRDTQYF. In DNA, the CDR3 is TGTGCCAGTAGTATCACTAGGGATACGCAGTATTTT. V is TRBV19 and J is TRBJ2-3; TRBD2 is a possible D gene (5 bases). With 3 bases removed from V and 6 bases from J, the gap between germline ends came to 7 bases. From germline, CDR1 is LNHDA and CDR2 SQIVND (reference sequence). The CDR3 loop spans 12 amino acids.

The rearrangement uses TRBV30 and TRBJ2-5, with TRBD1 identical over 9 bases. The J segment lost 0 bases and the V segment lost 5 bases, leaving 13 bases of the junction unmatched. The CDR3 totals 17 residues. CDR1 is GTSNPN and CDR2 is SVGIG in the germline V gene (reference sequence). The CDR3 DNA is TGTGCCTGGCCCCCGACAGGGGGTTTGACGGACCAAGAGACCCAGTACTTC. The encoded protein is CAWPPTGGLTDQETQYF.

This clone has a handful of counts. V and J are TRBV15 and TRBJ1-4, with no clear D. Germline V gives CDR1 LNHNV, CDR2 YYDKDF (reference sequence). There are 14 residues in the CDR3. V gave up 2 bases and J gave up 8 bases, with 12 bases separating them. DNA of the CDR3: TGTGCCACCAGCAGATCTCGTGAAGAAGAAAAACTGTTTTTT. Translating gives CATSRSREEEKLFF.

V gene TRBV19 combines with J gene TRBJ2-3, with D unresolved. Germline CDR1 is LNHDA and CDR2 is SQIVND (reference sequence). V was pared by 5 bases and J by 4 bases, with 13 bases between. This CDR3 region has 14 residues. The CDR3 DNA follows: TGTGCCAGTAGTCAGCCCTCCGCCGCAGATACGCAGTATTTT. Protein: CASSQPSAADTQYF.

V gene TRBV12-5 combines with J gene TRBJ2-1; 11 bases line up with TRBD2. The CDR3 extends over 15 amino acids. Per the germline V gene, CDR1 is LGHNT and CDR2 is FRNRAP. The V and J ends lost 0 bases and 6 bases, in that order; junction bases with no gene match: 1. CDR3 in DNA: TGTGCTAGTGGTTTGGTACTAGCGGGAGTCAATGAGCAGTTCTTC. Its translation: CASGLVLAGVNEQFF.

This clone was observed once. This chain uses TRBV10-3 with TRBJ2-3; D remains unclear. The CDR3 runs to 11 residues. V dropped 10 bases and J dropped 4 bases, with 9 bases sitting between them. Germline assignment: CDR1 ENHRY and CDR2 SYGVKD. The CDR3 region has the DNA TGTGCCACAAATAGTGCAGATACGCAGTATTTT. It yields the protein CATNSADTQYF.

The genes are TRBV5-1 and TRBJ2-3; TRBD2 agrees at 9 bases. After removal of 4 bases from V and 4 bases from J, the junction contained 7 bases not matched to a gene. There are 15 residues in the CDR3. The germline gives CDR1 SGHRS, CDR2 YFSETQ. The CDR3 loop reads CASSQGLANSDTQYF. The CDR3 nucleotides read TGCGCCAGCAGCCAGGGACTAGCTAACTCAGATACGCAGTATTTT.

This chain joins TRBV2 and TRBJ2-1; TRBD2 matches 7 bases. The CDR3 is 18 amino acids. Unmatched junction bases numbered 13, after V lost 5 bases and J lost 0 bases. Germline V gene lookup returns CDR1 SNHLY and CDR2 FYNNEI. The chain's CDR3 is CASSSYLPLAVSYNEQFF. The DNA for the CDR3 is TGTGCCAGCAGTTCCTACTTACCCCTAGCGGTCTCCTACAATGAGCAGTTCTTC.